This entry describes one T cell receptor (beta chain). This CDR3 has 17 amino acids. The V gene lost 6 bases and the J gene lost 0 bases, with 19 bases spanning the gap. Germline values: CDR1 SGHAT, CDR2 FQNNGV. This entry belongs to a study of T cells after yellow fever vaccination. TCRdb itself ran the 5' RACE reads through MiXCR, one entry per CDR3 protein. Here the sample spans 350,000 or so distinct CDR3 sequences, around 8.1% being singletons. Sequencing was performed on PBMCs, taken more than 40 days after the first yellow fever vaccination. The chain combines TRBV11-2 with TRBJ2-3; D might be TRBD1 or TRBD2, each matching 6 bases. This TCR was sampled from a man between 18 and 29 years old who received the YFV17D yellow fever vaccine. CDR3 nucleotides: TGTGCCAGCAGGAGAATACGGGGGCCTCGCAGCACAGATACGCAGTATTTT. This translates into CASRRIRGPRSTDTQYF.